The 24 T cell receptor beta chains below come from one sample, sequenced in a study of T cell repertoires in cytomegalovirus infection. In TCRdb, the reads were re-called with MiXCR into one record per CDR3 protein. The table includes roughly 300,000 distinct CDR3 sequences, over 7.5% detected once. Input material: PBMCs. These receptors were taken from a human donor in good health (CMV status not recorded). Some clones in this sample may be carry-over from other donors' samples.

This rearrangement joins TRBV12-3 or TRBV12-4 to TRBJ1-5; D is undetermined. With 3 bases removed from V and 3 bases from J, the gap between germline ends came to 6 bases. The CDR3 contains 13 residues. The CDR3 sequence is CASSFPDNQPQHF. Written as DNA, the CDR3 is TGTGCCAGCAGTTTCCCGGACAATCAGCCCCAGCATTTT.

This clonotype has a count of ten or more. J is TRBJ2-5 and V is TRBV7-8; D perhaps matches TRBD1 (6 bases). V shed 5 bases and J shed 3 bases, with 10 bases lying between them. Germline V gene lookup returns CDR1 SGHVS and CDR2 FQNEAQ. The CDR3 runs 13 residues. CDR3 sequence: CASSPGHKETQYF. CDR3 DNA sequence: TGTGCCAGCAGCCCGGGACATAAAGAGACCCAGTACTTC.

Comment on this clonotype: A junction boundary mismatches the germline segment, possibly from a read error. The rearrangement joins TRBV12-3 or TRBV12-4 to TRBJ2-1, with 12 bases that match TRBD2. The CDR3 consists of 15 residues. CDR3 residues: CASSTTSGGNNEKFF. The CDR3 DNA sequence: TGTGCCAGCAGCACGACTAGCGGGGGAAACAATGAGAAGTTCTTC.

The V call is TRBV20-1, the J call TRBJ2-1; 9 bases match TRBD2. Per the germline V gene, CDR1 is DFQATT and CDR2 is SNEGSKA (reference sequence). CDR3 length: 16 amino acids. J gave up 2 bases and V 4 bases, and 9 bases lay outside the gene matches. The DNA for the CDR3 is TGCAGTGCTACCCCTTTAGCGGGAGCCACCTACAATGAGCAGTTCTTC. Protein product: CSATPLAGATYNEQFF.

This clonotype was seen repeatedly, ten times or more. The chain is built from TRBV6-5 and TRBJ2-1; D uncertain. In germline, CDR1 is MNHEY, CDR2 SVGAGI. Trimming stripped 3 bases from V and 7 bases from J, with 13 bases between. This CDR3 has 14 amino acids. CDR3 sequence reads: CASSYLQSPNEQFF. As DNA, the CDR3 is TGTGCCAGCAGTTATTTACAGAGCCCGAATGAGCAGTTCTTC.

This sequence joins TRBV12-3 or TRBV12-4 and TRBJ1-2, with D perhaps TRBD1 (5 bases). The length of the CDR3 is 14 residues. Trimming left V 6 bases short and J 5 bases short, with 16 bases between. The CDR3 DNA follows: TGTGCCAGCAGGCCCTTCCAGGGCCCTTATGGCTACACCTTC. The encoded protein is CASRPFQGPYGYTF.

This clonotype was observed once. Just one base apart from a much larger clone, this may be a read error. V is TRBV7-2 and J is TRBJ1-5; D perhaps matches TRBD1 (6 bases). The germline CDR1 and CDR2 sequences are SGHTA and FQGNSA. The CDR3 extends over 14 amino acids. CDR3 nucleotides: TGTGCCGGCAGGCCAGGGGCGTTCAATCAGCCCCAGCATTTT. Translating it yields CAGRPGAFNQPQHF.

The chain has TRBV5-4 and TRBJ1-4, with D uncertain. V was pared by 0 bases and J by 4 bases, with 10 bases between. Germline V gives CDR1 SGHNT, CDR2 YYREEE (reference sequence). The CDR3 loop spans 15 amino acids. CDR3: CASSLAGRSNEKLFF. DNA for the CDR3: TGTGCCAGCAGCTTGGCCGGAAGGAGTAATGAAAAACTGTTTTTT. The variable domain in full, completed from reference TRBV5-4 and TRBJ1-4, reads ETGVTQSPTHLIKTRGQQVTLRCSSQSGHNTVSWYQQALGQGPQFIFQYYREEENGRGNFPPRFSGLQFPNYSSELNVNALELDDSALYLCASSLAGRSNEKLFFGSGTQLSVL.

The chain recombines TRBV4-2 with TRBJ1-5; 7 nucleotides agree with TRBD1. V shed 3 bases, J shed 2 bases, and the junction held 4 bases outside the gene matches. The CDR3 extends over 15 amino acids. Germline V gene data show CDR1 as LGHNA and CDR2 as YNFKEQ. The CDR3 nucleotides are TGTGCCAGCAGCCAGACAGGGTTGGGCAATCAGCCCCAGCATTTT. Protein: CASSQTGLGNQPQHF.

This clonotype appeared many times. This chain uses TRBV7-8 with TRBJ2-1; no clear D gene. V gave up 6 bases and J gave up 0 bases, with 12 bases separating them. Germline loops: CDR1 SGHVS, CDR2 FQNEAQ. CDR3 length equals 15 residues. The chain's CDR3 is CASRKTVNSYNEQFF. The CDR3 DNA is TGTGCCAGCAGGAAGACTGTCAACTCCTACAATGAGCAGTTCTTC.

This clonotype was seen a few times. This chain connects TRBV27 to TRBJ2-2, with 11 bases that match TRBD2. Trimming at V came to 5 bases and at J to 2 bases, leaving 10 bases not matched to a gene. The germline V gene has CDR1 MNHEY and CDR2 SMNVEV (reference sequence). CDR3 length: 18 residues. The CDR3 reads CASSPGLAGPPNTGELFF. Written as DNA, the CDR3 is TGTGCCAGCAGTCCCGGACTAGCGGGCCCCCCTAACACCGGGGAGCTGTTTTTT.

This clonotype was recorded at least ten times. This chain links TRBV7-2 with TRBJ2-3; D gene ambiguous. The V gene's germline CDR1 is SGHTA and CDR2 FQGNSA. The CDR3 has 14 amino acids. V lost 3 bases, J lost 4 bases, and 11 bases lay in between. This CDR3 is CASSLLDPADTQYF. CDR3 nucleotides: TGTGCCAGCAGCTTGTTGGATCCGGCAGATACGCAGTATTTT.

This clonotype was detected many times. This chain connects TRBV7-8 to TRBJ1-5; the D is unclear. The CDR3 is 15 amino acids. CDR1 and CDR2 (germline): SGHVS, FQNEAQ. V was shortened by 1 base and J by 3 bases, with 10 bases between the two germline ends. This chain's CDR3 is CASSLDRSNNQPQHF. CDR3 in DNA: TGTGCCAGCAGCTTAGACCGCAGCAACAATCAGCCCCAGCATTTT.

The V call is TRBV5-6, the J call TRBJ1-2; 8 bases align to TRBD1. The CDR3 runs to 16 residues. Germline CDR1 reads SGHDT; CDR2 reads YYEEEE. Germline trimming cut 4 bases from V and 4 bases from J; bases unmatched to any gene: 12. The chain's CDR3 is CASSLGQGAYSYGYTF. In DNA form, the CDR3 reads TGTGCCAGCAGCCTGGGGCAGGGGGCTTATAGCTATGGCTACACCTTC. The entire variable domain, with the rest obtained from reference TRBV5-6 and TRBJ1-2, is as follows: DAGVTQSPTHLIKTRGQQVTLRCSPKSGHDTVSWYQQALGQGPQFIFQYYEEEERQRGNFPDRFSGHQFPNYSSELNVNALLLGDSALYLCASSLGQGAYSYGYTFGSGTRLTVV.

This clonotype appeared many times. The chain has TRBV7-2 and TRBJ1-4, with TRBD1 as a possible D gene (5 bases). The CDR3 is 15 residues long. Trimming removed 6 bases at V and 7 bases at J, with 18 bases between. The germline V gene encodes CDR1 SGHTA and CDR2 FQGNSA. The CDR3 reads CASSSSGTSSEKLFF. The CDR3 DNA follows: TGTGCCAGCAGTTCCTCCGGGACTTCTAGTGAAAAACTGTTTTTT.

The genes are TRBV28 and TRBJ2-4; possibly TRBD1 for D (5 bases). CDR3 size: 15 residues. Germline-derived CDR1 and CDR2 are MDHEN and SYDVKM. The V end was cut by 2 bases, the J end by 1 base, with 9 bases between. CDR3 DNA: TGTGCCAGCAGTTTACCGACAGCCGCCAAAAACATTCAGTACTTC. Its translation: CASSLPTAAKNIQYF.

This clonotype was found many times. This chain joins TRBV7-9 and TRBJ2-5; TRBD1 or TRBD2 may be the D gene (5 bases each). The CDR3 totals 15 residues. In germline, CDR1 is SEHNR, CDR2 FQNEAQ (reference sequence). Trimming cost V 4 bases and J 4 bases, with 16 bases left between them. CDR3 region: CASSSSGPKVETQYF. The CDR3 coding sequence is TGTGCCAGCAGCTCCTCGGGACCGAAAGTAGAGACCCAGTACTTC.

In this sample, this clonotype turned up many times. The CDR3 sequence is CASSVLAGGANEQFF. The CDR3 nucleotides are TGTGCCAGCAGCGTACTAGCGGGGGGGGCCAATGAGCAGTTCTTC. This sequence joins TRBV5-4 and TRBJ2-1, with TRBD2 identical over 13 bases. Looked up from germline, CDR1 is SGHNT and CDR2 is YYREEE (reference sequence). V gave up 4 bases and J gave up 6 bases; unmatched junction bases: 4. The CDR3 loop spans 15 amino acids.

Comment on this clonotype: Being one base from a much bigger clone, this may be a read error. The CDR3 is CANSPRATTPLHF. The CDR3 coding sequence is TGTGCCAACAGCCCCCGGGCTACCACACCCCTCCACTTT. The chain has TRBV7-2 and TRBJ1-6; D not certain. The germline CDR1 and CDR2 sequences are SGHTA and FQGNSA. There are 13 residues in the CDR3.

This clonotype was recorded at least ten times. The CDR3 spells CASSLKRAQRDSPLHF. The CDR3 nucleotides read TGTGCCAGCAGCTTAAAGAGGGCCCAGCGAGATTCACCCCTCCACTTT. The V gene is TRBV7-8, the J gene TRBJ1-6; D is unresolved. In germline, CDR1 is SGHVS, CDR2 FQNEAQ. This CDR3 comprises 16 residues. V lost 2 bases to trimming and J lost 8 bases, with 16 bases between them.

This clonotype was seen repeatedly, ten times or more. The chain links TRBV7-6 to TRBJ2-3; D perhaps matches TRBD2 (6 bases). The germline V and J ends were trimmed by 9 bases and 2 bases, with 12 bases remaining between them. Germline V gives CDR1 SGHVS, CDR2 FNYEAQ. There are 13 residues in the CDR3. The CDR3: CASSGSDTDTQYF. DNA of the CDR3: TGTGCCAGTAGCGGATCGGACACAGATACGCAGTATTTT.

In this sample, this clonotype turned up a few times. The chain is built from TRBV6-2 or TRBV6-3 and TRBJ1-1, with a weak D call TRBD1 (5 bases). Trimming took 5 bases from V and 1 from J, leaving 17 bases between them. Per germline, CDR1 MNHEY and CDR2 SVGEGT. There are 16 residues in the CDR3. For the CDR3, the DNA is TGTGCCAGCAGTGGAAGTCCGGGACGACAGAACACTGAAGCTTTCTTT. It specifies CASSGSPGRQNTEAFF.

Sample share makes this clonotype medium-sized. V gene TRBV28 combines with J gene TRBJ1-5, with unresolved D. The CDR3 runs to 15 residues. Germline assignment: CDR1 MDHEN and CDR2 SYDVKM. V was pared by 5 bases and J by 0 bases, with 11 bases between. The CDR3 protein is CASSPLRNSNQPQHF. DNA for the CDR3: TGTGCCAGCAGTCCTCTTCGGAATAGCAATCAGCCCCAGCATTTT.

The chain carries TRBV6-6 and TRBJ2-6; the match to TRBD1 covers 12 bases. Germline loops: CDR1 MNHNY, CDR2 SVGAGI (reference sequence). The CDR3 covers 18 residues. Trimming took 6 bases from V and 2 from J; bases not matched to a gene: 8. CDR3 nucleotides: TGTGCCAGCAGAGTACTCCGGGACAGGGGGCCTGGGGCCAACGTCCTGACTTTC. Translation: CASRVLRDRGPGANVLTF.